The 13 T cell receptor beta chains presented below share a single source sample, sequenced in a study of PD-1 blockade in classical Hodgkin lymphoma. TCRdb's copy holds only in-frame clones and misses some; the assay was immunoSEQ multiplex PCR. The sample lists around 13,000 clones, roughly 77% occurring once. Every single patient, without exception, relapsed after autologous stem cell transplantation, and brentuximab vedotin exposure varied. This material consisted of peripheral blood mononuclear cells (PBMCs), taken at baseline. These receptors all stem from a human donor with classical Hodgkin lymphoma.

This clone was picked up one time. The chain couples TRBV11-3 to TRBJ2-7; D gene ambiguous. This CDR3 is built from 12 residues. V was pared by 5 bases and J by 3 bases, with 8 bases between. The germline gives CDR1 SGHNT, CDR2 YENEEA. Written as DNA, the CDR3 is TGTGCCAGCAGCCTCGACGGCTACGAGCAGTACTTC. Amino acids: CASSLDGYEQYF.

The chain couples TRBV5-1 to TRBJ2-1, with a possible D match to TRBD1 (6 bases). The CDR3 contains 15 residues. Germline lookup yields CDR1 SGHRS and CDR2 YFSETQ. Trimming stripped 0 bases from V and 0 bases from J, with 7 bases between. CDR3 region: CASSLVGASYNEQFF. In DNA form, the CDR3 reads TGCGCCAGCAGCTTGGTGGGGGCCTCCTACAATGAGCAGTTCTTC.

The chain joins TRBV7-9 to TRBJ1-4; possibly TRBD1 for D (6 bases). Germline V gene sequence: CDR1 SEHNR, CDR2 FQNEAQ (reference sequence). The length of the CDR3 is 16 residues. V dropped 4 bases and J dropped 3 bases, with 15 bases sitting between them. The CDR3, as DNA: TGTGCCAGCAGCTGGGCCACAGGGTCCCCTAATGAAAAACTGTTTTTT. It specifies CASSWATGSPNEKLFF.

A word on this clone: The sample holds other DNA sequences that translate to the same CDR3. This chain uses TRBV20-1 with TRBJ2-1; D is ambiguous. Trimming removed 5 bases from V and 3 bases from J, with 5 bases in between. Germline loops: CDR1 DFQATT, CDR2 SNEGSKA (reference sequence). The CDR3 contains 11 residues. In DNA form, the CDR3 reads TGCAGTGCTTCCAGCTACAATGAGCAGTTCTTC. Its protein is CSASSYNEQFF.

V gene TRBV6-4 combines with J gene TRBJ2-1, with a possible D match to TRBD1 (7 bases). The CDR3 loop spans 13 amino acids. V lost 7 bases, J lost 6 bases, and 13 bases lay in between. Germline-derived CDR1 and CDR2 are MRHNA and SNTAGT. The CDR3 protein is CASKEGASNEQFF. The CDR3 DNA sequence: TGTGCCAGCAAGGAGGGGGCGAGCAATGAGCAGTTCTTC.

The CDR3 is CASRGSGVDTQYF. CDR3 sequence (DNA): TGTGCCAGCAGAGGAAGCGGAGTAGATACGCAGTATTTT. The chain recombines TRBV5-4 with TRBJ2-3; maybe TRBD2 (5 bases). Germline V CDR1 and CDR2: SGHNT, YYREEE (reference sequence). The CDR3 is 13 amino acids. Deletions cut 5 bases from V and 5 bases from J, with 12 bases between.

J is TRBJ1-3 and V is TRBV28; TRBD1 matches at 7 bases. The CDR3 has 12 residues. The V and J ends lost 8 bases and 7 bases, in that order; junction bases with no gene match: 5. Looked up from germline, CDR1 is MDHEN and CDR2 is SYDVKM. CDR3 coding DNA: TGTGCCAGCCGACAGGGAGGTAACACCATATATTTT. It is translated as CASRQGGNTIYF.

The chain combines TRBV28 with TRBJ2-7; D remains ambiguous. V was pared by 4 bases and J by 0 bases, with 1 base between. CDR3 length: 11 residues. Germline CDR1 and CDR2: MDHEN and SYDVKM. CDR3 DNA: TGTGCCAGCAGTTCCTCCTACGAGCAGTACTTC. Translation gives CASSSSYEQYF.

This chain connects TRBV5-1 to TRBJ2-3, with D maybe TRBD2 (6 bases). The CDR3 totals 14 residues. The germline CDR1 and CDR2 sequences are SGHRS and YFSETQ. With 5 bases removed from V and 6 bases from J, the gap between germline ends came to 16 bases. The CDR3 reads CASRPSPGRDTQYF. CDR3 sequence (DNA): TGCGCCAGCAGACCTAGCCCGGGGAGGGATACGCAGTATTTT.

The chain recombines TRBV27 with TRBJ1-2; 9 bases align to TRBD1. Trimming cost V 8 bases and J 5 bases; bases outside gene matches: 0. The CDR3 loop spans 11 amino acids. CDR1 is MNHEY, CDR2 SMNVEV, per germline (reference sequence). CDR3 nucleotide sequence: TGTGCCAGCGGACAGGGGTATGGCTACACCTTC. Amino acids: CASGQGYGYTF.

This clone has more than one count but fewer than ten. The sample has other DNA sequences that encode this CDR3 too. The chain links TRBV7-8 to TRBJ2-2; 8 bases are shared with TRBD2. Germline V CDR1 and CDR2: SGHVS, FQNEAQ. CDR3 length: 14 amino acids. The V segment lost 4 bases and the J segment 5 bases; nucleotides outside the gene matches: 3. The CDR3 loop reads CASSWTSTTGELFF. CDR3 nucleotides: TGTGCCAGCAGCTGGACTAGCACGACCGGGGAGCTGTTTTTT.

The sample holds a few counts of this clone. The chain employs TRBV9 and TRBJ1-2, with D possibly matching TRBD1 (5 bases). Germline values: CDR1 SGDLS, CDR2 YYNGEE. With 4 bases removed from V and 8 bases from J, the gap between germline ends came to 18 bases. This CDR3 is built from 14 residues. In DNA form, the CDR3 reads TGTGCCAGCAGCCTACCACGAGGGGTAGGAGGCTACACCTTC. It codes for CASSLPRGVGGYTF. Filled out from reference TRBV9 and TRBJ1-2, the complete variable domain reads DSGVTQTPKHLITATGQRVTLRCSPRSGDLSVYWYQQSLDQGLQFLIQYYNGEERAKGNILERFSAQQFPDLHSELNLSSLELGDSALYFCASSLPRGVGGYTFGSGTRLTVV.

This clone has only one observation. The chain joins TRBV27 to TRBJ2-7; D gene unclear. V was pared by 8 bases and J by 3 bases, with 11 bases between. CDR3 length: 12 amino acids. Germline CDR1 MNHEY, CDR2 SMNVEV (reference sequence). The CDR3 DNA follows: TGTGCCAGCTTTGGCTCCGACTACGAGCAGTACTTC. Its protein product is CASFGSDYEQYF.